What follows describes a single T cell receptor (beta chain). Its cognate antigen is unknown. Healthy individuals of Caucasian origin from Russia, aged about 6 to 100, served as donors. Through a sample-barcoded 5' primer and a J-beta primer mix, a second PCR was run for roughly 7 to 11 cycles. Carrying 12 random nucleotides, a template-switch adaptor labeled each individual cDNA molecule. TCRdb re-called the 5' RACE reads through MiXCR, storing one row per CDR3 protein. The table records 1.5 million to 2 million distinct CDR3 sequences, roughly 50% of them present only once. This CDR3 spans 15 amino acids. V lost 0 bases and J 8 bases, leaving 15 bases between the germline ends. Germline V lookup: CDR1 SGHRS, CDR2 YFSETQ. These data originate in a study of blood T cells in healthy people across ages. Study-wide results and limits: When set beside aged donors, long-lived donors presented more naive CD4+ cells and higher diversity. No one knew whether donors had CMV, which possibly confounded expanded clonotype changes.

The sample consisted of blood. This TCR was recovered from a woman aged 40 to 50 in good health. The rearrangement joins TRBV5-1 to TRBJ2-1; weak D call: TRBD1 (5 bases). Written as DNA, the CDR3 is TGCGCCAGCAGCTTGGATAAAAGGGGATCGGATGAGCAGTTCTTC. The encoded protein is CASSLDKRGSDEQFF.